The clone carrying this T cell receptor (beta chain) was counted only a few times. Using immunoSEQ multiplex PCR, the repertoire was profiled, and TCRdb retains in-frame clones only, with some absent. This table holds 160,000 or so clones, more than 70% found once. The sample originates from a study of blood T cell repertoires in COVID-19. The germline V gene has CDR1 SGHAT and CDR2 FQNNGV. The CDR3 totals 15 residues. The V end was cut by 5 bases, the J end by 0 bases, with 11 bases between. The sample comprised peripheral blood. The TCR comes from a man in his 60s with acute or convalescent COVID-19. V is TRBV11-2 and J is TRBJ1-3; possible D gene TRBD1, 5 bases. CDR3 region: CASSLGLNSGNTIYF. Here the CDR3 DNA reads TGTGCCAGCAGCCTGGGACTTAACTCTGGAAACACCATATATTTT.